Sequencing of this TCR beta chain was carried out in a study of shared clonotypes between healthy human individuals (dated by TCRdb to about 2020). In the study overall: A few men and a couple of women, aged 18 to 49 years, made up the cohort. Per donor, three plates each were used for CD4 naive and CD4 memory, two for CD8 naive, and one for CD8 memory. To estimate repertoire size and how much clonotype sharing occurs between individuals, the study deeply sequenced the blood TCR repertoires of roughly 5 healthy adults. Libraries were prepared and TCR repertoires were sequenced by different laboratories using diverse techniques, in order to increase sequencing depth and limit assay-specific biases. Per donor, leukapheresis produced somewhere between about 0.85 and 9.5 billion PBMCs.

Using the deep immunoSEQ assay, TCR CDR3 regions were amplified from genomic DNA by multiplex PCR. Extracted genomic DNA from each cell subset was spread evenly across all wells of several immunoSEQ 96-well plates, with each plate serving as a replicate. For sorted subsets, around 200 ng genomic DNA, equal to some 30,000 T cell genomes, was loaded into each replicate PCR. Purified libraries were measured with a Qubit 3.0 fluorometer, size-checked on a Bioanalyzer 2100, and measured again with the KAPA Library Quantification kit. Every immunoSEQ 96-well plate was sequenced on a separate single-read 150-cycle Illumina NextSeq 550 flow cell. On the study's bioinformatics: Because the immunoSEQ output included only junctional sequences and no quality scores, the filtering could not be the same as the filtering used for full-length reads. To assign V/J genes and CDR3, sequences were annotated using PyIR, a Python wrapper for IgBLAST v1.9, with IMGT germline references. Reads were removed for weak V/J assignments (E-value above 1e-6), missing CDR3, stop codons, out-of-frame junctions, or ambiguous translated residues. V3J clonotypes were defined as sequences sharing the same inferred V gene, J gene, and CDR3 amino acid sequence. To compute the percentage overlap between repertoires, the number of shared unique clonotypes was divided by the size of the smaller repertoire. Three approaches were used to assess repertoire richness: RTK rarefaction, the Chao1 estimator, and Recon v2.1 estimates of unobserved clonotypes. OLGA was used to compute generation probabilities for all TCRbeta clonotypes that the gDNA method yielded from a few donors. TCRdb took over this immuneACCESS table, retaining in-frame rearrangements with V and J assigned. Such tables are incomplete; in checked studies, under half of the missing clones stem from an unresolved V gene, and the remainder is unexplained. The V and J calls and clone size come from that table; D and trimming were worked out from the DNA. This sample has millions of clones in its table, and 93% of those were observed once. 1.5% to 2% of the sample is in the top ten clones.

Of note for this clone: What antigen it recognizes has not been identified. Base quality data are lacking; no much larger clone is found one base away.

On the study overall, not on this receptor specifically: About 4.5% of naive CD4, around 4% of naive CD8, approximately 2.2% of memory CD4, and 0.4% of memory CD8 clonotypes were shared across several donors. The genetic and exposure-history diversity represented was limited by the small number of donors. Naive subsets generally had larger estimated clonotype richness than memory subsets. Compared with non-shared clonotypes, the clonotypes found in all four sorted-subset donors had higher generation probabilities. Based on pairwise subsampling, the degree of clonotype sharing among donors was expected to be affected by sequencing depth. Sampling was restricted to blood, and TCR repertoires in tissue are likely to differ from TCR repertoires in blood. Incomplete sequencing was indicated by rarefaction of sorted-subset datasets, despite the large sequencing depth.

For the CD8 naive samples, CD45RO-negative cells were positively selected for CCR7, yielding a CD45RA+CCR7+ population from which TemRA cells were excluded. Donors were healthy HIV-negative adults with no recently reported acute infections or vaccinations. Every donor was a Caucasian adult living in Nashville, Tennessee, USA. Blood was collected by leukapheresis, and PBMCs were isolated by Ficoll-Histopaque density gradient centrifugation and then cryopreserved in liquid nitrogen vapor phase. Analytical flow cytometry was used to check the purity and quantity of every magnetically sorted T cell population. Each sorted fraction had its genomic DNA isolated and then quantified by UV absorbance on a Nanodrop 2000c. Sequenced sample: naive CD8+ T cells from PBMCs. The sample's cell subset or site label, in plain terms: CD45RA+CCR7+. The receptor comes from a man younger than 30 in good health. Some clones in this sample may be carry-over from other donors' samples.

The CDR3 reads as follows: CASSLASGRRPYEQYF. The DNA sequence reads TGTGCCAGCAGCTTGGCTAGCGGGAGAAGGCCCTACGAGCAGTACTTC. The V gene is TRBV11-1 and the J gene is TRBJ2-7; 10 central nucleotides agree with TRBD2. The germline V end is reduced by 3 bases and the J end by 2 bases; junction bases left unmatched: 7. Sequences SGHAT (CDR1) and FQDESV (CDR2) are obtained from the germline V gene (reference sequence). The CDR3 numbers 16 residues from cysteine through phenylalanine. This entry keeps only the CDR3 DNA: 48 bases, framed from base 1.